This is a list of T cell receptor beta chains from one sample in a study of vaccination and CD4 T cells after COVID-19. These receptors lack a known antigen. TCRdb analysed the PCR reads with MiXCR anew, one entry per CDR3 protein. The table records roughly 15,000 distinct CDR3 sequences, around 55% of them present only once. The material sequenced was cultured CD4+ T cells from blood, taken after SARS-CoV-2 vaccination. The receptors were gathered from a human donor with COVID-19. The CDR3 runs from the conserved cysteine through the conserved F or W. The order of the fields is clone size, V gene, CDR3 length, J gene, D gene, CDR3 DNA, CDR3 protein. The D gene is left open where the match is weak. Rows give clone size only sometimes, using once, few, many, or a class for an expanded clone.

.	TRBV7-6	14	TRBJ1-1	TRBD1	TGTGCCAGCAGCTTAGCAGACAGGGGGTCTGAAGCTTTCTTT	CASSLADRGSEAFF
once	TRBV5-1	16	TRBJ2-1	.	TGCGCCAGCAGCTTGGTTCTCCCGAGCTCCTACAATGAGCAGTTCTTC	CASSLVLPSSYNEQFF
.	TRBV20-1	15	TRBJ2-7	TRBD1	TGCAGTGCTAGAGATAGGAACAGGGGGGCGGTCGAGCAGTACTTC	CSARDRNRGAVEQYF
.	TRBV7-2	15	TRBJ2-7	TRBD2	TGTGCCAGCAGCTTGACGGGGGGAACTTCGTACGAGCAGTACTTC	CASSLTGGTSYEQYF
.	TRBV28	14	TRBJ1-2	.	TGTGCCAGCAGTTTTAACTACCTCCTATATGGCTACACCTTC	CASSFNYLLYGYTF
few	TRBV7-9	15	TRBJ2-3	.	TGTGCCAGCAGCCAGGAGGGGGGAATCACAGATACGCAGTATTTT	CASSQEGGITDTQYF
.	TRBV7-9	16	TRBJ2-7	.	TGTGCCAGCAGCCCCCCCTTCAGGACAGCCGTTTACGAGCAGTACTTC	CASSPPFRTAVYEQYF
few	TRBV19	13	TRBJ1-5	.	TGTGCCAGTAGTCGGGACGGGAATCAGCCCCAGCATTTT	CASSRDGNQPQHF
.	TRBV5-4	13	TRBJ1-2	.	TGTGCCAGCAGCTTCCGGACCTCCTATGGCTACACCTTC	CASSFRTSYGYTF
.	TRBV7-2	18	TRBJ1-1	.	TGTGCCAGCAGCTGGGGATCTGGGAGGGAGACACGGGACACTGAAGCTTTCTTT	CASSWGSGRETRDTEAFF
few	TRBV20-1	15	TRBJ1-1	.	TGCAGTGCTAGAGATCTGACGGGGGCGTGGACTGAAGCTTTCTTT	CSARDLTGAWTEAFF
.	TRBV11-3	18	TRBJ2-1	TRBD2	TGTGCCAGCGCCGGGATGTCTAGCGGGGGGCAAAATTACAATGAGCAGTTCTTC	CASAGMSSGGQNYNEQFF
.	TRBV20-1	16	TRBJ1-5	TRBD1	TGCAGTGCTAAAAACCCTCCGGGACAGGGCAGGGGGCCCCAGCATTTT	CSAKNPPGQGRGPQHF
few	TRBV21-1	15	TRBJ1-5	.	TGTGCCAGCAGCAAAAGCACTAATAGCAATCAGCCCCAGCATTTT	CASSKSTNSNQPQHF
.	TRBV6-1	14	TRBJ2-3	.	TGTGCCAGCAGTCCCCGACAGGCAACAGATACGCAGTATTTT	CASSPRQATDTQYF
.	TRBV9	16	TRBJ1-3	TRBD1	TGTGCCAGCAGCCCCGACAGGGGAACCCTCGGAAACACCATATATTTT	CASSPDRGTLGNTIYF
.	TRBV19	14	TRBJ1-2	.	TGTGCCAGTAGTATCCGACAAGGGAGCTATGGCTACACCTTC	CASSIRQGSYGYTF
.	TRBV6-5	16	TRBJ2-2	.	TGTGCCAGCAGTTACTCGCGGGGATTAGACACCGGGGAGCTGTTTTTT	CASSYSRGLDTGELFF
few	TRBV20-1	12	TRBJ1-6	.	TGCAGTGTGGGATCCTATAATTCACCCCTCCACTTT	CSVGSYNSPLHF
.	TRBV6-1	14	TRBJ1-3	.	TGTGCCAGCAGCACAGGGCCGCCTGGAAACACCATATATTTT	CASSTGPPGNTIYF
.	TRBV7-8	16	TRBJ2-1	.	TGTGCCAGCAGCTTAGTAGGCGGAAACTCCTACAATGAGCAGTTCTTC	CASSLVGGNSYNEQFF
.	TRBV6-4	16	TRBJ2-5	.	TGTGCCAGCCCAGCAGGGGGGTGGGGACCCCAAGAGACCCAGTACTTC	CASPAGGWGPQETQYF
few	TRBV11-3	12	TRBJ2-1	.	TGTGCCAGCAGCTTGCTGGGCAATGAGCAGTTCTTC	CASSLLGNEQFF
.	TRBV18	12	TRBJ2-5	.	TGTGCCAGCTCACCAAATCGAGAGACCCAGTACTTC	CASSPNRETQYF
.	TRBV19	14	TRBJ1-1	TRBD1	TGTGCCAGTAGTAACCGGGACAGGAACACTGAAGCTTTCTTT	CASSNRDRNTEAFF
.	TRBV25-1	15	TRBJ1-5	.	TGTGCCAGCAGTGGCCAGGGGAGTCCGAATCAGCCCCAGCATTTT	CASSGQGSPNQPQHF
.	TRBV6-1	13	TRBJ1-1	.	TGTGCCAGCAGTAAAGGACAGATTTTAGATGCTTTCTTT	CASSKGQILDAFF
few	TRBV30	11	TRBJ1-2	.	TGTGCCTGGAATGCAGGCTATGGCTACACCTTC	CAWNAGYGYTF
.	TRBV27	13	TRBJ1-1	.	TGTGCCAGCAGCCCGTATTTGAACACTGAAGCTTTCTTT	CASSPYLNTEAFF
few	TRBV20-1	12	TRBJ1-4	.	TGCAGTGTTTTCGGGCCTAATGAAAAACTGTTTTTT	CSVFGPNEKLFF
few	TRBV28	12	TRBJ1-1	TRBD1	TGTGCCAGCAGTCCCGGGACAGGGAGAGCTTTCTTT	CASSPGTGRAFF
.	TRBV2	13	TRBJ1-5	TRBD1	TGTGCCAGCAGGGGGACAGCGAATCAGCCCCAGCATTTT	CASRGTANQPQHF
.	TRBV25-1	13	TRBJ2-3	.	TGTGCCAGCAGCGCCACGGGCACAGATACGCAGTATTTT	CASSATGTDTQYF
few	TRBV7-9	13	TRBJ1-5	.	TGTGCCAGCAGCCAAAGGAGCAATCAGCCCCAGCATTTT	CASSQRSNQPQHF
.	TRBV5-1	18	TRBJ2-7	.	TGCGCCAGCAGCTTCCAACTAGTAACAGGGACAACCACCTACGAGCAGTACTTC	CASSFQLVTGTTTYEQYF
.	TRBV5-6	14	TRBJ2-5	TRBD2	TGTGCCACACGAACTAGCGGGGGGGGGAAGACCCAGTACTTC	CATRTSGGGKTQYF
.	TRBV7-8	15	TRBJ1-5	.	TGTGCCAGCAGCGGCGGGCCTGAAAGCAATCAGCCCCAGCATTTT	CASSGGPESNQPQHF
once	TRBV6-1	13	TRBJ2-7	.	TGTGCCAGCAGTGGTGGCACCACCTACGAGCAGTACTTC	CASSGGTTYEQYF
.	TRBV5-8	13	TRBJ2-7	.	TGTGCCGGCAGCTTACGGACTCCCGGGGAGCAGTACTTC	CAGSLRTPGEQYF
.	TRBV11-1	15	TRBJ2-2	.	TGTGCCAGCAGCTTAGAAGCCAGGGACACCGGGGAGCTGTTTTTT	CASSLEARDTGELFF
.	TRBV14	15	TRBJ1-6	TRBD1	TGTGCCAGCAGCCAAGATGTGACAGGGAATTCACCCCTCCACTTT	CASSQDVTGNSPLHF
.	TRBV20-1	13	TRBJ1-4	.	TGCAGTGCTGAACGGGACCGCAATGAAAAACTGTTTTTT	CSAERDRNEKLFF
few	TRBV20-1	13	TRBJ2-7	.	TGCAGTGCTAACCGACAGGTGGGGCACGAGCAGTACTTC	CSANRQVGHEQYF
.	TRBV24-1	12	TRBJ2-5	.	TGTGCCACCAAGGGGGTACAAGAGACCCAGTACTTC	CATKGVQETQYF
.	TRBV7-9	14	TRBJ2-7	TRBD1	TGTGCCAGCAGCTTGGGACAGGGTGGTTACGAGCAGTACTTC	CASSLGQGGYEQYF